These 2 T cell receptor beta chains originate from one sample sequenced in a study of early T cells in non-severe SARS-CoV-2 infection. TCRdb re-called the 5' RACE reads with MiXCR, one entry per CDR3 protein. The data show 45,000 to 50,000 distinct CDR3 sequences, with 6.2% seen just once and 6% to 8.5% held by the top ten. The specimen comprised whole blood, sampled at baseline. These receptors originate from an adult who was a healthcare worker with PCR-confirmed SARS-CoV-2 infection or an uninfected control (not recorded which).

This clonotype was counted between two and nine times. The chain has TRBV6-6 and TRBJ1-2; a weak D match, TRBD1 (5 bases). Trimming shortened V by 2 bases and J by 3 bases, and 13 bases separated the two germline ends. The germline gives CDR1 MNHNY, CDR2 SVGAGI (reference sequence). The CDR3 has 15 amino acids. This CDR3 reads CASSYESGGHYGYTF. CDR3 in DNA: TGTGCCAGCAGTTACGAGTCGGGGGGTCACTATGGCTACACCTTC.

Here the CDR3 DNA reads TGCAGCGTTGCTAGAGGATCGGTGAACACTGAAGCTTTCTTT. Translating it yields CSVARGSVNTEAFF. The chain combines TRBV29-1 with TRBJ1-1, with unresolved D. The germline CDR1 and CDR2 sequences are SQVTM and ANQGSEA. The CDR3 consists of 14 residues. V lost 4 bases and J 0 bases, leaving 12 bases between the germline ends.